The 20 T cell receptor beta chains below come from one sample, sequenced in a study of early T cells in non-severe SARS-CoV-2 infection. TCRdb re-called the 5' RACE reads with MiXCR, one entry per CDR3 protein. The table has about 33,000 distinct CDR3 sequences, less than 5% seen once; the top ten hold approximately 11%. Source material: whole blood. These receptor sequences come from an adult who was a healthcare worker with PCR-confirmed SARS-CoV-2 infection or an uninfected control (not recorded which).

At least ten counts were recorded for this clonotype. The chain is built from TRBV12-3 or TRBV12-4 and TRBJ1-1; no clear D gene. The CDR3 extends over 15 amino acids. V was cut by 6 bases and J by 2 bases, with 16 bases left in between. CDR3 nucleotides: TGTGCCAGCAGGTATCCGGGAACCCTAAACACTGAAGCTTTCTTT. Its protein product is CASRYPGTLNTEAFF.

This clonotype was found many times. For the CDR3, the DNA is TGTGCCAGCAGTCCCCGACAGGGCACTGAAGCTTTCTTT. It encodes CASSPRQGTEAFF. The chain couples TRBV12-3 or TRBV12-4 to TRBJ1-1; TRBD1 aligns across 7 bases. The CDR3 covers 13 residues. J gave up 4 bases and V 5 bases, and 4 bases lay outside the gene matches.

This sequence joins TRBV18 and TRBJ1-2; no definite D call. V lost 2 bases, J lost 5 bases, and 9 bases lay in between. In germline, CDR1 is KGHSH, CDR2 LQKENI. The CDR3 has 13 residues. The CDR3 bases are TGTGCCAGCTCACCATTAGATGATTATGGCTACACCTTC. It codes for CASSPLDDYGYTF.

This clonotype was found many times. DNA for the CDR3: TGTGCCAGCGGCAGGCGAGGGGCGCATTACCAAGAGACCCAGTACTTC. Amino acids: CASGRRGAHYQETQYF. The chain combines TRBV7-8 with TRBJ2-5; the D call may be TRBD1 or TRBD2 (5 bases each). Per germline, CDR1 SGHVS and CDR2 FQNEAQ. Trimming removed 8 bases from V and 0 bases from J, with 19 bases in between. The CDR3 runs to 16 residues.

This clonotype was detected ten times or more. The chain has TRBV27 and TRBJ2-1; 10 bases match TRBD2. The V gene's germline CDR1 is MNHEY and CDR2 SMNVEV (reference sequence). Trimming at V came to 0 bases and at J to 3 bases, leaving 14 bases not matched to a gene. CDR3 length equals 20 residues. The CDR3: CASSLSLGLADTARYNEQFF. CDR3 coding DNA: TGTGCCAGCAGTTTATCGCTAGGACTAGCGGACACAGCACGCTACAATGAGCAGTTCTTC.

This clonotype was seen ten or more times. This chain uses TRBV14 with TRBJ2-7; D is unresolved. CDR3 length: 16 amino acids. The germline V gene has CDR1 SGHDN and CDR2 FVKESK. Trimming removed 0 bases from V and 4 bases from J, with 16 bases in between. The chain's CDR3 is CASSQESANNRYEQYF. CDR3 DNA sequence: TGTGCCAGCAGCCAAGAATCCGCAAACAATCGGTACGAGCAGTACTTC.

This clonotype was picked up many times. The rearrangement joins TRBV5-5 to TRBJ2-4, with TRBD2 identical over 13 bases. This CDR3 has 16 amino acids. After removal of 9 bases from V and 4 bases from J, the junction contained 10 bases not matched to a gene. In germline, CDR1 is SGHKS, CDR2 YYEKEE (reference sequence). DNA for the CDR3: TGTGCCACCGGGGAATTGACTAGCGGGAGGAAAAACATTCAGTACTTC. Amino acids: CATGELTSGRKNIQYF.

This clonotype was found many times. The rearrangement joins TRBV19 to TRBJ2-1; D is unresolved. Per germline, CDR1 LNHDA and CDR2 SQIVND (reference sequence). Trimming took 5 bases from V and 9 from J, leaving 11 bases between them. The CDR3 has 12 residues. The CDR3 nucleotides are TGTGCCAGTAGTGTGCCAGGCAGTGAGCAGTTCTTC. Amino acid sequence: CASSVPGSEQFF.

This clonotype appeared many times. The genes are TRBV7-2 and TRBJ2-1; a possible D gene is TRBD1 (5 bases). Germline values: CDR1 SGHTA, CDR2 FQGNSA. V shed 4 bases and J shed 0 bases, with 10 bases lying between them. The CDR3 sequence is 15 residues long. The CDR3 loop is CASSSGGASYNEQFF. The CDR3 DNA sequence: TGTGCCAGCAGCTCCGGTGGGGCCTCCTACAATGAGCAGTTCTTC.

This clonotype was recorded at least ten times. The CDR3 region is CASRRTGALGTEAFF. The CDR3 nucleotides are TGCGCCAGCAGGCGGACAGGGGCCCTCGGCACTGAAGCTTTCTTT. The V call is TRBV5-1, the J call TRBJ1-1; 9 bases map to TRBD1. CDR1 and CDR2 (germline): SGHRS, YFSETQ. V lost 5 bases, J lost 4 bases, and 9 bases stayed unmatched. The CDR3 runs to 15 residues.

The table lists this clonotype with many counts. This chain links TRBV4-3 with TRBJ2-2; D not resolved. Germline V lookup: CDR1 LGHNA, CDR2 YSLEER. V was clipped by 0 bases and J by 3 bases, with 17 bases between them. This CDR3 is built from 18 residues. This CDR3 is CASSQDLRREADTGELFF. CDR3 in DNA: TGCGCCAGCAGCCAAGATCTTCGGCGTGAGGCGGACACCGGGGAGCTGTTTTTT.

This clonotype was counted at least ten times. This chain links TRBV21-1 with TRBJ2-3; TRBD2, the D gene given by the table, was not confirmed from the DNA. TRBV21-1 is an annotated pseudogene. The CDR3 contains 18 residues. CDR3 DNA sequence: TGTGCCAGCAGCAAAGAAGAGGCTAGCGGGAGGTTTGCCGATACGCAGTATTTT. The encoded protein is CASSKEEASGRFADTQYF.

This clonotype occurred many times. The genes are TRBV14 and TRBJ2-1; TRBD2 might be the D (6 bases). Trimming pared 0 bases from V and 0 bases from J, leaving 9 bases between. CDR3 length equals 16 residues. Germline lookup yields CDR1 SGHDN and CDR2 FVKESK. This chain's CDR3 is CASSQDSGFSYNEQFF. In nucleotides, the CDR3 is TGTGCCAGCAGCCAAGATAGCGGATTCTCCTACAATGAGCAGTTCTTC.

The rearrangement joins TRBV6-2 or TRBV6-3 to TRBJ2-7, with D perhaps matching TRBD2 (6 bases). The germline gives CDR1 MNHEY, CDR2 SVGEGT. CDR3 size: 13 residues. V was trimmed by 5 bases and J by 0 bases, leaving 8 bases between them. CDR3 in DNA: TGTGCCAGCAGTCGAGCGGGCTCCTACGAGCAGTACGTC. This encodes CASSRAGSYEQYV.

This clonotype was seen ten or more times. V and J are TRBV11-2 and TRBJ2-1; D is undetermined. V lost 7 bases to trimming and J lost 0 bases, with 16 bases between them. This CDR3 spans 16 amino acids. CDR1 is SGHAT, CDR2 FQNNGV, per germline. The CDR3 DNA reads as TGTGCCAGCACCCTACTGGGCGGCCGCTCCTACAATGAGCAGTTCTTC. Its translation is CASTLLGGRSYNEQFF.

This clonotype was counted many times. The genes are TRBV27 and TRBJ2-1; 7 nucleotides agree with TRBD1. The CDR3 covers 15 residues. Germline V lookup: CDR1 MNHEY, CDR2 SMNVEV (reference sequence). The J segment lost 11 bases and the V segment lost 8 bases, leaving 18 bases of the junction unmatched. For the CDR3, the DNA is TGTGCCAGCGCGGAACTCGGGACAGCCGCTTCCAAGCAGTTCTTC. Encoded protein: CASAELGTAASKQFF.

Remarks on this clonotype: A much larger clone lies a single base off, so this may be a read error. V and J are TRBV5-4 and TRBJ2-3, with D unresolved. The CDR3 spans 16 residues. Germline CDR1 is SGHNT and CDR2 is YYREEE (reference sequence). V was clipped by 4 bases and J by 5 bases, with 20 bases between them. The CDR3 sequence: CASSTDGRTRGDTQYF. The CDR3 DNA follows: TGTGCCAGCAGCACTGACGGCAGGACCCGCGGAGATACGCAGTATTTT.

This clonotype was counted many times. CDR3 sequence: CATGTGVRGDTQYF. The CDR3 nucleotides are TGTGCCACCGGGACAGGGGTCCGGGGAGATACGCAGTATTTT. This chain links TRBV15 with TRBJ2-3; TRBD1 agrees at 10 bases. CDR1 is LNHNV, CDR2 YYDKDF, per germline (reference sequence). The CDR3 totals 14 residues. V lost 8 bases, J lost 5 bases, and 7 bases stayed unmatched.

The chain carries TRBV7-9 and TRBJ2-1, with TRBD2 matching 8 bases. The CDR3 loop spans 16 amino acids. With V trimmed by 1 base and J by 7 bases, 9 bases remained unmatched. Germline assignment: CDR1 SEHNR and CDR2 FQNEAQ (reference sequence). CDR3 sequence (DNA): TGTGCCAGCAGCTTAGGGAGCGGGAGCGGAGTTAATGAGCAGTTCTTC. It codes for CASSLGSGSGVNEQFF.

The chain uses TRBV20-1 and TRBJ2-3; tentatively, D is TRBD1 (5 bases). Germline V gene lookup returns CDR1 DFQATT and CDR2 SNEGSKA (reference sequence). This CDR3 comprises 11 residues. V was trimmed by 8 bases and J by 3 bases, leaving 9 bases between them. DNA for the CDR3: TGCAGTCTGGCAGGGACAGATACGCAGTATTTT. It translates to CSLAGTDTQYF.